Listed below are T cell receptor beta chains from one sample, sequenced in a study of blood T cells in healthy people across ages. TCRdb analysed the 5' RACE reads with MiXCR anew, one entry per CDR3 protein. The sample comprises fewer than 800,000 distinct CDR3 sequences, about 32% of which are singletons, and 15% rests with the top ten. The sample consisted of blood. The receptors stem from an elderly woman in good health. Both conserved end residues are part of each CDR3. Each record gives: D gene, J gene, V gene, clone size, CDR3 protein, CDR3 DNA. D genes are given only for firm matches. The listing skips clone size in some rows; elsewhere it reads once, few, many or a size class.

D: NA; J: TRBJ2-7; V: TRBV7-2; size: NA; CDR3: CASSLESDQPYYEQYF; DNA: TGTGCCAGCAGCTTAGAGTCGGACCAACCTTACTACGAGCAGTACTTC
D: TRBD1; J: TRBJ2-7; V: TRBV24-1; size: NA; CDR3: CATGQGSNEQYF; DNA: TGTGCCACAGGACAGGGGAGCAATGAGCAGTACTTC
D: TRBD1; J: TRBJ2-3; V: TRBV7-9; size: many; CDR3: CASRPTGTNTDTQYF; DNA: TGTGCCAGCAGGCCGACAGGGACAAACACAGATACGCAGTATTTT
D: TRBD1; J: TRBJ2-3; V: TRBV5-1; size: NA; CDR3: CASSSVQGADFYTQYF; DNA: TGCGCCAGCAGCTCCGTACAGGGGGCGGATTTTTATACGCAGTATTTT
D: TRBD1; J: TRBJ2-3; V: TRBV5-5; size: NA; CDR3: CASRQGVDTQYF; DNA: TGTGCCAGCAGACAGGGGGTGGATACGCAGTATTTT
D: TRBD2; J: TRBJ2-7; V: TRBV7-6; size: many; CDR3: CASSLGASGGLPYEQYF; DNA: TGTGCCAGCAGCTTAGGAGCTAGCGGGGGACTCCCCTACGAGCAGTACTTC
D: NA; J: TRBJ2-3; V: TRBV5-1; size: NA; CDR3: CASTRGSTDTQYF; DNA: TGCGCCAGCACTCGGGGGAGCACAGATACGCAGTATTTT
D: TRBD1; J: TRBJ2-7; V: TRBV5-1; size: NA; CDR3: CTSSREGGIYEQYF; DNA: TGCACCAGCAGCCGGGAAGGGGGCATCTACGAGCAGTACTTC
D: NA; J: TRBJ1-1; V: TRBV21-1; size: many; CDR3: CASSMTVDRGSPEAFF; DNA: TGTGCCAGCAGCATGACTGTTGACAGGGGGTCCCCCGAAGCTTTCTTT
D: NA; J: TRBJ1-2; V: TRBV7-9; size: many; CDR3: CASSPHGGRINYGYTF; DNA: TGTGCCAGCAGCCCACATGGGGGGAGGATTAACTATGGCTACACCTTC
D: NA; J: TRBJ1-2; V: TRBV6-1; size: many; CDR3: CASSEEGQGLFNYGYTF; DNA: TGTGCCAGCAGTGAAGAGGGGCAGGGACTATTCAACTATGGCTACACCTTC
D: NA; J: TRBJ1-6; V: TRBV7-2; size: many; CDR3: CASSLTPGHPNSPLHF; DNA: TGTGCCAGCAGTTTGACCCCGGGACACCCTAATTCACCCCTCCACTTT
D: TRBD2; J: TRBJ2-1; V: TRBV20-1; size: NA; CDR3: CSASRTSGPNEQFF; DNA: TGCAGTGCTTCCCGGACTAGCGGACCTAATGAGCAGTTCTTC
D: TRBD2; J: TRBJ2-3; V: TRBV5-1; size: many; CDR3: CASTSGGPTDTQYF; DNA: TGCGCCAGTACTAGCGGGGGGCCCACAGATACGCAGTATTTT
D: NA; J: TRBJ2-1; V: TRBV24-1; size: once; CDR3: CATSDTIPGGGNEQFF; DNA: TGTGCCACCAGTGATACTATCCCCGGGGGCGGGAATGAGCAGTTCTTC
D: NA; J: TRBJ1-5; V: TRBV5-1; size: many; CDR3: CASSYTGTSRDPQHF; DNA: TGCGCCAGCAGCTATACCGGGACATCACGCGACCCCCAGCATTTT
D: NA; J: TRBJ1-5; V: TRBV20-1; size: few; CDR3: CSASYSNQPQHF; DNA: TGCAGTGCTAGTTATAGCAATCAGCCCCAGCATTTT
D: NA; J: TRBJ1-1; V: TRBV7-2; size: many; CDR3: CASSLSLGNTEAFF; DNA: TGTGCCAGCAGCTTAAGTCTAGGGAACACTGAAGCTTTCTTT
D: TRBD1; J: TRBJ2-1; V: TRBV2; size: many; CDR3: CASTSDRGGEQFF; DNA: TGTGCCAGCACGTCCGACAGGGGGGGTGAGCAGTTCTTC
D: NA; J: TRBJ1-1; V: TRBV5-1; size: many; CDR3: CASSLATTNTEAFF; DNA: TGCGCCAGCAGCTTGGCAACCACGAACACTGAAGCTTTCTTT
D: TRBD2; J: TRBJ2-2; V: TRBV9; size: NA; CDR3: CASSLSGGYTGELFF; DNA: TGTGCCAGCAGCCTTAGCGGGGGTTACACCGGGGAGCTGTTTTTT
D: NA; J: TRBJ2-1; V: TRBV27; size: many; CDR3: CASSFLRDKYNEQFF; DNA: TGTGCCAGCAGTTTCCTGCGCGACAAATACAATGAGCAGTTCTTC
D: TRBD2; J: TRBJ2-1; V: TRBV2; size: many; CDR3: CASSESRAGGLLNEQFF; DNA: TGTGCCAGCAGTGAGTCTCGAGCGGGGGGCCTCCTGAATGAGCAGTTCTTC
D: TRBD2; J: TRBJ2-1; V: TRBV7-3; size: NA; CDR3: CASSLSGEVGEFF; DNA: TGTGCCAGCAGCCTTAGCGGGGAGGTTGGTGAGTTCTTC
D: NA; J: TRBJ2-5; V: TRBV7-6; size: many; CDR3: CASSYTSNRAAETQYF; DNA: TGTGCCAGCAGCTACACTTCGAACAGGGCCGCAGAGACCCAGTACTTC
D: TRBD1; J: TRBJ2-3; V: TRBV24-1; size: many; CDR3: CATSDSGQVSTDTQYF; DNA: TGTGCCACCAGTGATTCGGGACAGGTCAGCACAGATACGCAGTATTTT
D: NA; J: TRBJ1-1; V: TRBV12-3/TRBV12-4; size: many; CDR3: CASSLTGSRGTEAFF; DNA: TGTGCCAGCAGTTTAACAGGAAGTCGGGGCACTGAAGCTTTCTTT
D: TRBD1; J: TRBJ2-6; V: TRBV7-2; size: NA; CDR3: CASSLGRDRGYGANVLTF; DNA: TGTGCCAGCAGCTTAGGGCGAGACAGGGGTTATGGGGCCAACGTCCTGACTTTC
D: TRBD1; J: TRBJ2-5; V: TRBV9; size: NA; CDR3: CASSVGTGLHEQYF; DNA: TGTGCCAGCAGCGTAGGGACAGGGCTCCATGAGCAGTACTTC
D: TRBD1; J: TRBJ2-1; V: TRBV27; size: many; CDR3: CASSRGDRGYNEQFF; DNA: TGTGCCAGCAGTCGAGGGGACAGGGGGTACAATGAGCAGTTCTTC
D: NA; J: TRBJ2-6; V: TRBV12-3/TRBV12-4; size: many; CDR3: CASSLGSGSGANVLTF; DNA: TGTGCCAGCAGTTTAGGTAGCGGCTCTGGGGCCAACGTCCTGACTTTC
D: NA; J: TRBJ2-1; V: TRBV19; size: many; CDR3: CASSIDEGSEQFF; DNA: TGTGCCAGTAGTATAGATGAGGGTAGTGAGCAGTTCTTC
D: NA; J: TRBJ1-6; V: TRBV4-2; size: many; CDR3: CASSQDPDTNSPLHF; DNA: TGTGCCAGCAGCCAGGACCCGGATACAAATTCACCCCTCCACTTT
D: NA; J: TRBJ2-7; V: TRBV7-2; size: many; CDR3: CASSLGTGHPYEQYF; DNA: TGTGCCAGCAGCTTAGGGACGGGACATCCTTACGAGCAGTACTTC
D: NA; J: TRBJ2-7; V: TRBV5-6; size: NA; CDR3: CASSLVDVSSYEQYF; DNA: TGTGCCAGCAGCTTAGTGGACGTAAGCTCCTACGAGCAGTACTTC
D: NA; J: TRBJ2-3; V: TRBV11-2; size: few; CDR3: CASSWPGAVDTQYF; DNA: TGTGCCAGCAGCTGGCCGGGGGCTGTAGATACGCAGTATTTT
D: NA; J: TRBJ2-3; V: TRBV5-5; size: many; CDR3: CASSGLDTDTQYF; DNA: TGTGCCAGCAGCGGATTGGACACAGATACGCAGTATTTT
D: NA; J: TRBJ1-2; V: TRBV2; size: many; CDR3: CASSEALFGQSYTF; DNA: TGTGCCAGCAGTGAAGCCCTGTTTGGACAGTCCTACACCTTC
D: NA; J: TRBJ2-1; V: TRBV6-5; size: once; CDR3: CASSFRGVEQFF; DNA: TGTGCCAGCAGTTTCAGGGGCGTTGAGCAGTTCTTC
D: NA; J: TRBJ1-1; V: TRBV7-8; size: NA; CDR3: CASSLSRAVPEAFF; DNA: TGTGCCAGCAGCTTATCTCGGGCAGTCCCTGAAGCTTTCTTT
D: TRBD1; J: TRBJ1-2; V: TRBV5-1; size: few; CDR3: CASSLDASTGVYGYTF; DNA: TGCGCCAGCAGCTTGGACGCCTCTACAGGGGTATATGGCTACACCTTC
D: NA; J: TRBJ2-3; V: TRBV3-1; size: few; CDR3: CASSQEMPRGADTQYF; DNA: TGTGCCAGCAGCCAAGAGATGCCGCGAGGGGCAGATACGCAGTATTTT
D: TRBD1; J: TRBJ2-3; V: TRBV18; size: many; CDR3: CASSPGTGRQDTQYF; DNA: TGTGCCAGCTCACCAGGGACAGGGCGGCAGGATACGCAGTATTTT
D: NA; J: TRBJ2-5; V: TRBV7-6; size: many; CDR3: CASSRTRQETQYF; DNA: TGTGCCAGCAGCCGGACACGTCAAGAGACCCAGTACTTC
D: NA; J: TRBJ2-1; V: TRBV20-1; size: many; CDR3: CSARPALPHSYNEQFF; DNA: TGCAGTGCTAGACCCGCTCTTCCCCATTCCTACAATGAGCAGTTCTTC
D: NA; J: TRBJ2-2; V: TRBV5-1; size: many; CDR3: CASSLQVGELFF; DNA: TGCGCCAGCAGCTTACAGGTCGGGGAGCTGTTTTTT
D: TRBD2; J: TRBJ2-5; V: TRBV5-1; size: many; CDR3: CASSLFSGGAEEQYF; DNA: TGCGCCAGCAGCTTGTTTAGCGGGGGGGCTGAAGAGCAGTACTTC
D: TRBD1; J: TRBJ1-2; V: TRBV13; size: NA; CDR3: CASSLREQGAANYGYTF; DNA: TGTGCCAGCAGCTTAAGAGAGCAGGGGGCCGCTAACTATGGCTACACCTTC
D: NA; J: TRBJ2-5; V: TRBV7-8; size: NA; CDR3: CATSKTGPLETQYF; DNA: TGTGCCACCTCGAAGACGGGCCCACTGGAGACCCAGTACTTC
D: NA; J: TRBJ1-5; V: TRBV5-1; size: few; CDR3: CASSWGYDSNQPQHF; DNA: TGCGCCAGCAGCTGGGGATACGATAGCAATCAGCCCCAGCATTTT
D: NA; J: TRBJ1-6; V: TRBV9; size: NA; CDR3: CASSEGQSPPLHF; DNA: TGTGCCAGCAGCGAGGGGCAAAGCCCTCCCCTCCACTTT